This T cell receptor (beta chain) was sequenced in a study of cytomegalovirus exposure and HLA in healthy donors. About the study: The early release's HLA-typed donors yielded approximately 85 million unique TCRs.

To note about this clone: As yet, its antigen is unknown.

The V and J ends lost 4 bases and 2 bases, in that order; junction bases with no gene match: 9. Germline-derived CDR1 and CDR2 are SGDLS and YYNGEE. This CDR3 region has 16 residues. The PCR was carried out with 60 Vbeta primers and 13 Jbeta primers. Data came from immunoSEQ multiplex PCR; TCRdb stores just in-frame clones and leaves some out. The sample comprises about 130,000 clones, roughly 9.8% of which are singletons, and less than 2% rests with the top ten. Broader study findings: Rarity marked most TCR sequences, yet some public TCRs occurred in many donors.

The sample comprised PBMCs. This chain uses TRBV9 with TRBJ1-1, with 9 bases lining up with TRBD1. The receptor's source is a man aged 45-65 years in good health and CMV-seronegative. Written as DNA, the CDR3 is TGTGCCAGCAGCCCTCGGGACAGGGCCGGAAACACTGAAGCTTTCTTT. Its protein is CASSPRDRAGNTEAFF.